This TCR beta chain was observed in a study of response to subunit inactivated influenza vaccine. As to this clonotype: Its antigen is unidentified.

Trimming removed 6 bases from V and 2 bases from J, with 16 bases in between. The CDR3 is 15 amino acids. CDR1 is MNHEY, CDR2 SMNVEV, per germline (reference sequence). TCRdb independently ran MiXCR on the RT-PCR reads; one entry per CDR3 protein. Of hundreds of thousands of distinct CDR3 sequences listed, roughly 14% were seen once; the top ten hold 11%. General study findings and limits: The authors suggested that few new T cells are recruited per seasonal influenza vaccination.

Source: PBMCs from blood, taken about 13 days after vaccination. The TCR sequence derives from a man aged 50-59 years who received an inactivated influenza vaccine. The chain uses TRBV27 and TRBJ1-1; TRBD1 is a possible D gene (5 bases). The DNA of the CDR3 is TGTGCCAGCAGCGCCGTACGGACAACCAACACTGAAGCTTTCTTT. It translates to CASSAVRTTNTEAFF.